Presented here are 14 T cell receptor beta chains from one specimen sequenced in a study of T-cell memory formation after mild COVID-19. TCRdb recomputed calls from the 5' RACE reads with MiXCR, one row per CDR3 protein. The sample has 190,000 or so distinct CDR3 sequences; more than 9% are singletons. What was sequenced was PBMCs or a T cell subset sorted from them (not recorded which). Source of these receptors: a man younger than 35 who had mild COVID-19 (a few samples of this study predate the infection). Cell type and time point are not known.

As regards this clonotype: Relative to the germline gene, one junction end is altered; a read error may explain this. This chain joins TRBV15 and TRBJ2-2; 7 positions match TRBD2. The CDR3 has 14 amino acids. Germline values: CDR1 LNHNV, CDR2 YYDKDF (reference sequence). The CDR3 DNA sequence: TGTGGCACCAGCAAGGGGACTACCTCCGGGGAGCTGTTTTTT. Translating it yields CGTSKGTTSGELFF.

The table lists this clonotype with many counts. V gene TRBV7-9 combines with J gene TRBJ2-3, with D unclear. Germline CDR1 and CDR2: SEHNR and FQNEAQ (reference sequence). CDR3 length: 17 amino acids. The ends were cut back, 1 base at V and 5 bases at J, with 19 bases in the middle. The CDR3 sequence is CASSLVGFEANEDTQYF. The CDR3 DNA sequence: TGTGCCAGCAGCTTAGTGGGCTTCGAAGCGAACGAAGATACGCAGTATTTT.

This clonotype was seen a handful of times. The V and J genes are TRBV5-1 and TRBJ1-6; D unresolved. V lost 0 bases, J lost 11 bases, and 12 bases lay in between. Germline CDR1 reads SGHRS; CDR2 reads YFSETQ. There are 14 residues in the CDR3. In DNA, the CDR3 is TGCGCCAGCAGCTTGGACGGGTTTGATGCACCCCTCCACTTT. Protein: CASSLDGFDAPLHF.

Details on this clonotype: Sequence at one end of the junction differs from germline and may be a read error. The V and J genes are TRBV11-2 and TRBJ2-1, with 14 bases lining up with TRBD2. This CDR3 has 14 amino acids. Germline V gene lookup returns CDR1 SGHAT and CDR2 FQNNGV. The DNA of the CDR3 is TGTGCCAGCAGCTCCGGGACTAGCGGGGGAACGTATAACTTC. This gives the protein CASSSGTSGGTYNF.

The V and J genes are TRBV7-2 and TRBJ1-1, with D possibly matching TRBD1 (6 bases). There are 14 residues in the CDR3. V was pared by 2 bases and J by 6 bases, with 13 bases between. Germline V CDR1 and CDR2: SGHTA, FQGNSA. The chain's CDR3 is CASSLPGGISEAFF. CDR3 DNA sequence: TGTGCCAGCAGCTTACCTGGGGGCATATCTGAAGCTTTCTTT.

The sample holds many counts of this clonotype. The V and J genes are TRBV5-1 and TRBJ2-4; no clear D. Trimming took 0 bases from V and 6 from J, leaving 7 bases between them. This CDR3 spans 13 amino acids. Germline V gene data show CDR1 as SGHRS and CDR2 as YFSETQ. CDR3: CASSLGWGNIQYF. The CDR3 DNA follows: TGCGCCAGCAGCTTGGGTTGGGGAAACATTCAGTACTTC.

This clonotype was seen at least ten times. The chain combines TRBV5-1 with TRBJ2-7; D perhaps matches TRBD1 (6 bases). In germline, CDR1 is SGHRS, CDR2 YFSETQ. Trimming took off 4 bases at V and 5 bases at J, with 13 bases between the two ends. The CDR3 totals 13 residues. The CDR3 is CASSKQGTDEQYF. CDR3 nucleotide sequence: TGCGCCAGCAGCAAACAGGGTACGGACGAGCAGTACTTC. The full variable domain, its missing parts supplied by reference TRBV5-1 and TRBJ2-7, is KAGVTQTPRYLIKTRGQQVTLSCSPISGHRSVSWYQQTPGQGLQFLFEYFSETQRNKGNFPGRFSGRQFSNSRSEMNVSTLELGDSALYLCASSKQGTDEQYFGPGTRLTVT.

This clonotype was seen a few times. V usage is TRBV5-5 and J usage is TRBJ2-6; D remains ambiguous. The CDR3 sequence is 13 residues long. The V and J ends lost 4 bases and 4 bases respectively, with 6 bases between them. CDR1 and CDR2 (germline): SGHKS, YYEKEE (reference sequence). CDR3 nucleotides: TGTGCCAGCAGCCGGAGAGGGGCCAACGTCCTGACTTTC. Amino acid sequence: CASSRRGANVLTF.

V is TRBV29-1 and J is TRBJ2-3; D tentatively reads TRBD1 or TRBD2 (5 bases each). Trimming stripped 6 bases from V and 5 bases from J, with 15 bases between. From germline, CDR1 is SQVTM and CDR2 ANQGSEA. The CDR3 sequence is 13 residues long. The CDR3 spells CSVRDLRGDTQYF. The CDR3 nucleotides read TGCAGCGTCCGGGACCTAAGGGGAGATACGCAGTATTTT.

V gene TRBV7-2 combines with J gene TRBJ2-7; D may correspond to TRBD1 or TRBD2 (5 bases each). Germline CDR1 and CDR2: SGHTA and FQGNSA. With 5 bases removed from V and 10 bases from J, the gap between germline ends came to 15 bases. This CDR3 has 12 residues. The CDR3 reads CASSNHPGLQYV. The CDR3 coding sequence is TGTGCCAGCAGCAACCACCCGGGGCTTCAGTACGTC.

This chain joins TRBV4-1 and TRBJ2-7, with D possibly matching TRBD2 (5 bases). This CDR3 is built from 15 residues. CDR1 is MGHRA, CDR2 YSYEKL, per germline. The germline V and J ends were trimmed by 1 base and 2 bases, with 12 bases remaining between them. The CDR3 DNA is TGCGCCAGCAGCCAAGGACGGGAAGCGGCCTACGAGCAGTACTTC. Its translation is CASSQGREAAYEQYF.

The CDR3 protein is CASSLTGPDTEAFF. The CDR3 DNA sequence: TGTGCCAGCAGCTTAACAGGGCCGGACACTGAAGCTTTCTTT. The V call is TRBV7-3, the J call TRBJ1-1; the D is unclear. V lost 0 bases to trimming and J lost 3 bases, with 8 bases between them. In germline, CDR1 is SGHTA, CDR2 FQGTGA. The length of the CDR3 is 14 residues.

This clonotype was seen many times. V gene TRBV4-1 combines with J gene TRBJ2-5; D uncertain. V gave up 0 bases and J gave up 2 bases, with 10 bases separating them. This CDR3 has 15 residues. CDR1 is MGHRA, CDR2 YSYEKL, per germline. The CDR3 loop is CASSQEYSGQETQYF. CDR3 sequence (DNA): TGCGCCAGCAGCCAAGAATATTCCGGACAAGAGACCCAGTACTTC.

In its sample, this clonotype was seen a few times. The CDR3 loop is CASSYGGAGNQPQHF. CDR3 DNA sequence: TGTGCCAGCAGTTACGGGGGGGCTGGCAATCAGCCCCAGCATTTT. V is TRBV6-2 or TRBV6-3 and J is TRBJ1-5, with a tentative D call TRBD1 (6 bases). This CDR3 is built from 15 residues. Germline V gene lookup returns CDR1 MNHEY and CDR2 SVGEGT. Trimming cost V 2 bases and J 2 bases, with 10 bases left between them.